This TCR beta chain was recorded in a study of CD8 T cells in Susac syndrome. An amount of RNA that ranged from about 0.45 to 1 ug was reverse transcribed with random hexamers. MiXCR, applied by TCRdb to the immunoSEQ multiplex PCR reads, yields one record per CDR3 protein. Here the sample spans over 80,000 distinct CDR3 sequences, 85% to 95% being singletons. Germline V gene sequence: CDR1 MDHEN, CDR2 SYDVKM. This CDR3 contains 12 residues. Trimming took 7 bases from V and 1 from J, leaving 7 bases between them. The chain has TRBV28 and TRBJ1-1; no reliable D call. This sequence was found in a human donor in good health. Sequencing was done on a sample of CD8+ T cells from PBMCs. In DNA form, the CDR3 reads TGTGCCAGCATTGCAGAGAACACTGAAGCTTTCTTT. Protein product: CASIAENTEAFF. The full variable domain, its missing parts supplied by reference TRBV28 and TRBJ1-1, is DVKVTQSSRYLVKRTGEKVFLECVQDMDHENMFWYRQDPGLGLRLIYFSYDVKMKEKGDIPEGYSVSREKKERFSLILESASTNQTSMYLCASIAENTEAFFGQGTRLTVV.